This T cell receptor beta chain was captured in a study of blood T cell repertoires in COVID-19 (dated by TCRdb to about 2020). Looking at the study overall: Samples covering the acute and convalescent phases of COVID-19 were provided by collaborators in the United States, Italy and Spain. The samples were drawn from two sources: the first 160 participants of the ongoing ImmuneRACE study, and over 950 subjects contributed by 6 global collaborators. The repertoires were made available in a free public database intended to serve as a resource for research on the immune response to SARS-CoV-2. HLA class I and class II types, where available, came from metadata supplied by the sample provider rather than from assay-based typing. The material from the prospective study consisted of cDNA or gDNA derived from T cells, B-cell-depleted T cells, or PBMCs. The sample metadata nearly always contained a de-identified subject ID, COVID-19 status, age in years and sex. Subjects who had been exposed to COVID-19, were actively infected with it, or had recovered from it provided the deeply sampled blood TCRbeta repertoires that made up the dataset.

Taken from the germline V gene, the CDR1 and CDR2 loops are MDHEN and SYDVKM. The CDR3 holds 15 amino acids from the cysteine to the phenylalanine. Only CDR3 DNA is held: 45 bases, read in frame from base 1. V loses 7 bases at its end and J loses 5 bases; junction bases beyond the gene matches: 8. The immunoSEQ Assay, a bias-controlled multiplex PCR, was used to amplify TCRbeta CDR3 regions from genomic DNA. Turning to the authors' computational methods: The number of nucleated cells in each sample was estimated from the amplification of reference gene primers within the assay. Sequence reads were collapsed and filtered to measure the absolute abundance of every unique TCRbeta CDR3 rearrangement. For each sample, productive Simpson clonality was calculated as the square root of Simpson's diversity index across productive rearrangements. Not all clones reach the TCRdb copy of this immuneACCESS table, which keeps in-frame sequences only. Checked studies attribute under half of the gap to unresolved V genes and leave the rest unexplained. V, J and clone size are taken as reported in that table, and D and trimming were inferred from the DNA itself. Present in this sample are about 52,000 clones, roughly four fifths of which were seen just once. The top ten hold around a quarter of the sample.

What the study reported, not specific to this receptor: How much clinical and demographic metadata was included differed by source and by participant, and the metadata was provided uncurated.

At one collaborating source in Seattle, patients were enrolled during active infection and were followed longitudinally through the course of disease. Each collaborating institution followed its own protocols to collect whole blood in K2EDTA tubes. Collaborator samples were shipped for TCRbeta analysis as frozen whole blood, isolated PBMCs, or DNA extracted from either sample type. Remarks on this clone: Its antigen has not been determined. Qualities for individual bases were not recorded, and no much larger clone is one base off.

This receptor was identified in a woman aged 80 or over with COVID-19, enrolled during active disease. The receptor chain draws on TRBV28 and TRBJ2-7; TRBD2 fits 13 bases in the junction. Sequencing input: peripheral blood. This receptor carries the CDR3 CASTPHGTSGNEQYF. The bases read TGTGCCAGCACTCCACACGGGACTAGCGGGAACGAGCAGTACTTC.